Shown below are 10 T cell receptor beta chains from a single sample sequenced in a study of blood T cell repertoires in COVID-19 (dated by TCRdb to about 2020). Preparation of the library involved the immunoSEQ multiplex PCR assay. The table was pulled from immuneACCESS by TCRdb, which kept in-frame rearrangements only. Such tables lose some clones; where checked, under half of the loss comes from unresolved V genes, and the rest has no known cause. The sample table lists 95,000 to 150,000 clones, just over 85% of them with a count of one. Roughly 4.7% of the sample lies in the top ten. The sample comprised peripheral blood. These receptors came from a man between 40 and 49 years old with acute or convalescent COVID-19.

This clone has a single count. The CDR3 sequence: CASSVRDRAEYLHF. Written as DNA, the CDR3 is TGCGCCAGCAGCGTCCGGGACAGGGCCGAATACCTCCACTTT. The chain uses TRBV5-1 and TRBJ1-6; TRBD1 aligns across 9 bases. CDR3 length: 14 residues. V trimming: 4 bases; J trimming: 15 bases; junction bases outside the gene matches: 11. Germline lookup yields CDR1 SGHRS and CDR2 YFSETQ.

This clone was seen once. The V gene is TRBV7-9, the J gene TRBJ1-1; 9 bases map to TRBD1. Germline CDR1 reads SEHNR; CDR2 reads FQNEAQ (reference sequence). Trimming cost V 1 base and J 4 bases; bases outside gene matches: 10. CDR3 length: 17 residues. The CDR3 region is CASSLGTGAPLGTEAFF. CDR3 bases: TGTGCCAGCAGCTTAGGGACAGGGGCACCCCTGGGCACTGAAGCTTTCTTT.

V and J are TRBV20-1 and TRBJ1-1; D might be TRBD1 (6 bases). Looked up from germline, CDR1 is DFQATT and CDR2 is SNEGSKA (reference sequence). The V end lost 3 bases, the J end lost 4 bases, and 15 bases lay between the germline ends. This CDR3 comprises 14 residues. The CDR3 DNA is TGCAGTGCTAGTGCGCCGGGACACTTCACTGAAGCTTTCTTT. Protein sequence: CSASAPGHFTEAFF.

The J gene is TRBJ2-2, the V gene TRBV7-2; 10 bases are shared with TRBD1. Germline V gene data show CDR1 as SGHTA and CDR2 as FQGNSA. The CDR3 extends over 15 amino acids. With 7 bases clipped from V and 1 base from J, the junction kept 3 bases outside the gene matches. The CDR3 DNA follows: TGTGCCAGCATCGACAGGGGGCTGAACACCGGGGAGCTGTTTTTT. Translating it yields CASIDRGLNTGELFF.

The rearrangement joins TRBV5-1 to TRBJ2-3; TRBD2 agrees at 10 bases. This CDR3 has 16 residues. The V segment lost 6 bases and the J segment 0 bases; nucleotides outside the gene matches: 7. CDR1 SGHRS and CDR2 YFSETQ come from the germline V gene. CDR3 DNA: TGCGCCAGCAAGAGCGGGGGGGTTATCAGCACAGATACGCAGTATTTT. Amino acid sequence: CASKSGGVISTDTQYF.

The rearrangement joins TRBV30 to TRBJ2-1, with D uncertain. This CDR3 has 13 amino acids. Germline CDR1 GTSNPN, CDR2 SVGIG (reference sequence). Trimming cost V 1 base and J 0 bases, with 4 bases left between them. CDR3 residues: CAWSGASYNEQFF. CDR3 coding DNA: TGTGCCTGGAGTGGAGCCTCCTACAATGAGCAGTTCTTC.

This clone came up a few times. The chain combines TRBV6-5 with TRBJ1-1; 8 nucleotides agree with TRBD1. The CDR3 consists of 14 residues. V was pared by 5 bases and J by 4 bases, with 6 bases of the junction left unmatched. The germline CDR1 and CDR2 sequences are MNHEY and SVGAGI. In DNA, the CDR3 is TGTGCCAGCAGTCAGGACAGGGATATCACTGAAGCTTTCTTT. Protein sequence: CASSQDRDITEAFF.

This clone was seen more than once but under ten times. The chain uses TRBV6-2 or TRBV6-3 and TRBJ2-5; perhaps TRBD1 as D (6 bases). The CDR3 has 15 amino acids. CDR1 and CDR2 from the germline V gene are MNHEY and SVGEGT. Trimming stripped 5 bases from V and 2 bases from J, with 15 bases between. Here the CDR3 DNA reads TGTGCCAGCAGTCCAGGGGTGGGTCGACAAGAGACCCAGTACTTC. Encoded protein: CASSPGVGRQETQYF.

This clone has more than one count but fewer than ten. The chain employs TRBV5-1 and TRBJ1-1, with D maybe TRBD1 (6 bases). Trimming shortened V by 4 bases and J by 0 bases, and 10 bases separated the two germline ends. CDR1 and CDR2 from the germline V gene are SGHRS and YFSETQ. CDR3 size: 14 residues. CDR3 nucleotides: TGCGCCAGCAGCGTTGGACAGATGAACACTGAAGCTTTCTTT. Translation gives CASSVGQMNTEAFF.

The chain carries TRBV3-1 (or the pseudogene TRBV3-2) and TRBJ2-5; 9 bases are shared with TRBD1. CDR1 and CDR2 (germline): LGHDT, YNNKEL (reference sequence). After removal of 4 bases from V and 5 bases from J, the junction contained 8 bases not matched to a gene. The CDR3 spans 15 residues. The CDR3 coding sequence is TGTGCCAGCAGCCGTGAGACAGGGGGTAGGGAGACCCAGTACTTC. Protein: CASSRETGGRETQYF.